This T cell receptor beta chain stems from a study of naive and memory T cell subsets. This CDR3 is 13 amino acids long. CDR1 is SEHNR and CDR2 is FQNEAQ in the germline V gene (reference sequence). The ends were cut back, 0 bases at V and 10 bases at J, with 10 bases in the middle. Notes on the study in general: In CD4 and CD8 cells, diversity dropped from naive through EMRA. Over 95% of naive TCR sequences appeared only once, unlike memory subsets. A few larger clonotypes appeared in naive repertoires, especially CD8, possibly memory cells re-expressing CD45RA. No ground truth validated the naive and memory repertoire findings.

This clonotype was seen at least ten times. As yet, its antigen is unknown. An equimolar mix of two oligonucleotides served as the beta constant-region primer for TRBC1 and TRBC2. The ligated cDNA underwent four PCR rounds using SP2 and nested alpha and beta constant-region primers. One entry per CDR3 protein results from TCRdb running MiXCR on the UMI-ligation and nested PCR reads. Of about 99,000 distinct CDR3 sequences listed, around 13% are singletons. Sequenced material: naive CD8+ T cells from blood. This clonotype was obtained from a human donor in good health. The chain recombines TRBV7-9 with TRBJ2-1; possibly TRBD1 for D (5 bases). For the CDR3, the DNA is TGTGCCAGCAGCTTAGCGCAGGGCGCCGAGCAGTTCTTC. This sequence encodes CASSLAQGAEQFF.